Given below is one T cell receptor (beta chain) in context. It lacks a known antigen. The record has no base qualities; no much larger clone is one base away. TCRbeta CDR3 regions were amplified from genomic DNA by means of the immunoSEQ Assay, a bias-controlled multiplex PCR. Processing in the source paper ran as follows. Nucleated cell counts per sample were estimated from amplification of reference gene primers within the assay. To quantify the absolute abundance of each unique TCRbeta CDR3 rearrangement, sequence reads were collapsed and filtered. For each sample, productive Simpson clonality was calculated by taking the square root of Simpson's diversity index across productive rearrangements. Imported from immuneACCESS, the table was reduced by TCRdb to in-frame sequences with V and J called. These copies leave out some clones; in studies compared against another copy, an unresolved V gene accounts for under half, and the cause of the remainder is not known. That table is the source of V, J and clone size, and D and trimming were worked out from the DNA. The sample table contains under 350,000 clones; only one count was recorded for 80% to 90% of them. Approximately 4.4% of the sample goes to the ten largest clones.

The entry originates in a study of blood T cell repertoires in COVID-19 (dated by TCRdb to about 2020). For context, the study as a whole: Samples covering the acute and convalescent phases of COVID-19 were provided by collaborators in the United States, Italy and Spain. The material from the prospective study consisted of cDNA or gDNA derived from T cells, B-cell-depleted T cells, or PBMCs. A freely available public database, intended as a resource for researchers studying the immune response to SARS-CoV-2, is where the repertoires were released. Sample metadata almost always included a de-identified subject ID, COVID-19 status, age in years and sex. HLA class I and class II types, where available, came from metadata supplied by the sample provider rather than from assay-based typing. Samples came from the ongoing ImmuneRACE study (first 160 participants) plus 1,254 subjects from 6 global collaborators. Subjects who had been exposed to COVID-19, were actively infected with it, or had recovered from it provided the deeply sampled blood TCRbeta repertoires that made up the dataset. Paper-wide results and their limitations: Clinical and demographic metadata were provided uncurated, with the amount varying by source and participant.

Participants in the prospective study were enrolled through a virtual design, were aged roughly 18 to 100 years, and lived in roughly 24 United States geographic areas. To assign participants to cohorts, the prospective study relied on clinical history that participants themselves reported in a screening survey and a study questionnaire. Mobile phlebotomists in the prospective study collected whole blood, serum and a nasopharyngeal or oropharyngeal swab from every participant. Participants in the prospective study had the option to provide additional blood draws and questionnaires over a roughly two-month period. Before DNA extraction, prospective study blood samples were shipped either frozen or at room temperature. CDR1 MDHEN and CDR2 SYDVKM are derived from the germline V gene. The CDR3 starts with the cysteine, ends with the phenylalanine, and has 16 residues. Of the read, only the CDR3 DNA is kept; its 48 bases are in frame from base 1. Ends trimmed: V by 1 base, J by 7 bases; bases unmatched to a gene: 9.

Sequenced material: PBMCs or T cells enriched from blood (not recorded which). This TCR was recovered from a woman in her thirties or forties with acute COVID-19. The V and J segments used are TRBV28 and TRBJ2-1, and 8 bases in between align with TRBD1. The nucleotide sequence is TGTGCCAGCAGTTTATTAGGACAGGGAGAGGAAAATGAGCAGTTCTTC. Its protein reads: CASSLLGQGEENEQFF.